This TCR beta chain is from a study of Graves' ophthalmopathy and Graves' hyperthyroidism. This clonotype was seen at least ten times. Antigen: not known. RNA transcripts yielded amplified TCR beta CDR3 regions. First-round RT-PCR relied on HTBI primers, and a second-round multiplex PCR came next. TCRdb called the multiplex PCR reads again in MiXCR, with one record for every CDR3 protein. The table lists over a million distinct CDR3 sequences, 36% of them singletons. Enrolled hyperthyroidism patients had a new diagnosis, a duration under 2 months, and an age of 18 to 65. The CDR3 is 12 residues long. With 8 bases removed from V and 3 bases from J, the gap between germline ends came to 10 bases. The germline CDR1 and CDR2 sequences are MNHNY and SVGAGI (reference sequence). Study results and caveats: Most thyroid clonotypes with frequency above 0.001 were detected in blood too.

The clonotype comes from an adult man with Graves' hyperthyroidism. The rearrangement joins TRBV6-6 to TRBJ1-2; a possible D gene is TRBD1 (5 bases). Sequencing was done on a sample of peripheral blood or thyroid tissue (not recorded which). In nucleotides, the CDR3 is TGTGCCAGCCGCAGGGAAGACTATGGCTACACCTTC. Its translation is CASRREDYGYTF.